These 6 T cell receptor beta chains share one sample of origin, sequenced in a study of identifying expanded T cells in peripheral blood. The table came from immunoSEQ multiplex PCR; TCRdb's copy has only in-frame clones and leaves some out. The data hold approximately 130,000 clones, with about 86% observed a single time. Sequenced input: blood. These receptors all come from a person between 18 and 75 years old in good health.

This chain links TRBV28 with TRBJ2-7; D call uncertain. The V gene's germline CDR1 is MDHEN and CDR2 SYDVKM. With 5 bases removed from V and 4 bases from J, the gap between germline ends came to 15 bases. CDR3 size: 14 residues. The CDR3 here is CASSPLGRVYEQYF. CDR3 sequence (DNA): TGTGCCAGCAGTCCCCTAGGCCGGGTTTACGAGCAGTACTTC.

The CDR3 loop reads CASSPPDGNEQFF. The CDR3 DNA reads as TGTGCCAGCAGTCCCCCCGACGGCAATGAGCAGTTCTTC. The chain employs TRBV28 and TRBJ2-1; D not certain. V lost 5 bases and J 6 bases, leaving 11 bases between the germline ends. Germline V gene lookup returns CDR1 MDHEN and CDR2 SYDVKM. The CDR3 contains 13 residues.

The chain carries TRBV7-6 and TRBJ2-7; D uncertain. Germline V gene lookup returns CDR1 SGHVS and CDR2 FNYEAQ. V gave up 2 bases and J gave up 2 bases, with 10 bases separating them. The length of the CDR3 is 14 residues. The CDR3 loop reads CASSLQLGTYEQYF. The CDR3 DNA is TGTGCCAGCAGCTTACAACTGGGAACCTACGAGCAGTACTTC.

The CDR3: CASRGSSTDTQYF. Here the CDR3 DNA reads TGTGCCAGCAGGGGGTCTAGCACAGATACGCAGTATTTT. The chain joins TRBV6-6 to TRBJ2-3; D gene unclear. The CDR3 totals 13 residues. CDR1 and CDR2 (germline): MNHNY, SVGAGI (reference sequence). Trimming stripped 6 bases from V and 0 bases from J, with 7 bases between.

A few counts support this clone. Other DNA variants within this sample encode the same CDR3. The V and J genes are TRBV7-9 and TRBJ1-2, with unresolved D. CDR3 size: 13 residues. Trimming pared 5 bases from V and 1 base from J, leaving 8 bases between. The V gene's germline CDR1 is SEHNR and CDR2 FQNEAQ (reference sequence). In DNA, the CDR3 is TGTGCCAGCAGCCCGGGGAGTAACTATGGCTACACCTTC. Its protein is CASSPGSNYGYTF.

The rearrangement joins TRBV12-5 to TRBJ1-1; 10 bases match TRBD1. The V segment lost 1 base and the J segment 6 bases; nucleotides outside the gene matches: 5. The CDR3 runs 15 residues. CDR1 and CDR2 (germline): LGHNT, FRNRAP. The CDR3 DNA sequence: TGTGCTAGTGGTTTGGGACTGGACAGGGGGGCTGAAGCTTTCTTT. It yields the protein CASGLGLDRGAEAFF. The full variable domain, rest sourced from reference TRBV12-5 and TRBJ1-1, is DARVTQTPRHKVTEMGQEVTMRCQPILGHNTVFWYRQTMMQGLELLAYFRNRAPLDDSGMPKDRFSAEMPDATLATLKIQPSEPRDSAVYFCASGLGLDRGAEAFFGQGTRLTVV.